Shown below are 27 T cell receptor beta chains from a single sample sequenced in a study of response to subunit inactivated influenza vaccine. From the RT-PCR reads, TCRdb called clonotypes with MiXCR, one entry per CDR3 protein. The sample lists about half a million distinct CDR3 sequences; 25% were seen once. The sample in question was CD4+ T cells sorted from PBMCs, obtained 5 days after vaccination. Source of these receptors: a man aged 50-60 years who received an inactivated influenza vaccine.

This clonotype has a handful of counts. The J gene is TRBJ2-3, the V gene TRBV3-1; TRBD1 matches at 10 bases. Losses at the gene ends were 6 bases for V and 3 bases for J; bases not matched to a gene: 6. The CDR3 totals 15 residues. Germline-derived CDR1 and CDR2 are LGHDT and YNNKEL (reference sequence). The CDR3 nucleotides are TGTGCCAGCAGAGCCGGGACAGGGGTTACAGATACGCAGTATTTT. It is translated as CASRAGTGVTDTQYF.

This clonotype was seen more than once but under ten times. The rearrangement joins TRBV20-1 to TRBJ1-5, with D uncertain. Per germline, CDR1 DFQATT and CDR2 SNEGSKA (reference sequence). V was clipped by 3 bases and J by 3 bases, with 9 bases between them. This CDR3 is built from 13 residues. CDR3 bases: TGCAGTGCTAGTCGGGCAGTCAATCAGCCCCAGCATTTT. This encodes CSASRAVNQPQHF.

The chain has TRBV20-1 and TRBJ2-2, with TRBD2 as a possible D gene (6 bases). The CDR3 has 15 amino acids. V was pared by 2 bases and J by 6 bases, with 16 bases between. CDR1 and CDR2 from the germline V gene are DFQATT and SNEGSKA (reference sequence). The CDR3 nucleotides are TGCAGTGCTAGACGCCGGGACTTTGGGGCCGGGGAGCTGTTTTTT. Amino acids: CSARRRDFGAGELFF.

The J gene is TRBJ1-6, the V gene TRBV25-1; 7 bases are shared with TRBD1. Germline values: CDR1 MGHDK, CDR2 SYGVNS. V lost 3 bases and J lost 0; bases outside the gene matches: 5. CDR3 size: 17 residues. The CDR3 region has the DNA TGTGCCAGCAGTGACACAGGGGCGCGCTCCTATAATTCACCCCTCCACTTT. This codes for CASSDTGARSYNSPLHF.

The gene calls are TRBV7-8 and TRBJ2-7; 7 nucleotides line up with TRBD2. This CDR3 spans 14 amino acids. The J segment lost 4 bases and the V segment lost 5 bases, leaving 8 bases of the junction unmatched. CDR1 is SGHVS and CDR2 is FQNEAQ in the germline V gene. The CDR3 nucleotides read TGTGCCAGCAGCCGCGGACTAGATTCTTACGAGCAGTACTTC. Protein product: CASSRGLDSYEQYF.

This chain connects TRBV12-3 or TRBV12-4 to TRBJ2-7, with D tentatively TRBD2 (7 bases). V gave up 3 bases and J gave up 3 bases, with 15 bases separating them. The CDR3 has 15 amino acids. The CDR3 is CASSLGGGTYYEQYF. The CDR3 DNA reads TGTGCCAGCAGTTTGGGAGGGGGGACTTACTACGAGCAGTACTTC.

This clonotype was counted only a few times. The chain couples TRBV7-2 to TRBJ1-4, with D hard to call. Germline CDR1 is SGHTA and CDR2 is FQGNSA. V shed 2 bases and J shed 4 bases, with 5 bases lying between them. CDR3 size: 13 residues. In nucleotides, the CDR3 is TGTGCCAGCAGCTTATGGGGTAATGAAAAACTGTTTTTT. It encodes CASSLWGNEKLFF.

The genes are TRBV28 and TRBJ2-1, with TRBD1 matching 7 bases. Germline CDR1 and CDR2: MDHEN and SYDVKM. Unmatched junction bases numbered 22, after V lost 10 bases and J lost 7 bases. The length of the CDR3 is 17 residues. In nucleotides, the CDR3 is TGTGCCACCCTTGGGCCCAGACAGGGTTGGTCGGGGAATGAGCAGTTCTTC. It encodes CATLGPRQGWSGNEQFF.

The chain uses TRBV3-1 and TRBJ2-1; possibly TRBD1 for D (5 bases). V was clipped by 1 base and J by 11 bases, with 9 bases between them. This CDR3 is 12 amino acids long. CDR1 and CDR2 (germline): LGHDT, YNNKEL (reference sequence). The CDR3 bases are TGTGCCAGCAGCCAAGTATGGACACAGCAGTTCTTC. Protein product: CASSQVWTQQFF.

This clonotype appeared a few times. The rearrangement joins TRBV24-1 to TRBJ2-1; 7 nucleotides line up with TRBD1. The trim removed 9 bases at V and 4 bases at J, leaving 5 bases unmatched. This CDR3 is 13 amino acids long. Germline CDR1 is KGHDR and CDR2 is SFDVKD. The CDR3 loop is CATAPGQYNEQFF. The CDR3 bases are TGTGCCACCGCCCCGGGACAGTACAATGAGCAGTTCTTC.

This clonotype turned up a few times. CDR3: CSADKRDEQFF. CDR3 DNA: TGCAGTGCTGACAAGCGGGATGAGCAGTTCTTC. The V and J genes are TRBV20-1 and TRBJ2-1, with a tentative D call TRBD2 (6 bases). Between the trimmed V and J ends, which lost 5 bases and 8 bases, there was a span of 10 bases. Germline V gene lookup returns CDR1 DFQATT and CDR2 SNEGSKA (reference sequence). CDR3 length: 11 residues.

The rearrangement links TRBV10-3 to TRBJ2-1, with TRBD2 identical over 14 bases. The CDR3 contains 19 residues. Germline-derived CDR1 and CDR2 are ENHRY and SYGVKD. Trimming cost V 6 bases and J 1 base; bases outside gene matches: 11. The CDR3 reads CAIRGLSGTSGSSYNEQFF. CDR3 DNA sequence: TGTGCCATCAGGGGTCTATCCGGGACTAGCGGGAGTTCCTACAATGAGCAGTTCTTC.

The V and J genes are TRBV5-6 and TRBJ2-7; no firm D call. Between the trimmed V and J ends, which lost 2 bases and 4 bases, there was a span of 13 bases. Looked up from germline, CDR1 is SGHDT and CDR2 is YYEEEE. The CDR3 is 14 amino acids. The CDR3 sequence is CASSLVQVGYEQYF. CDR3 in DNA: TGTGCCAGCAGCTTAGTGCAGGTCGGGTACGAGCAGTACTTC.

The rearrangement uses TRBV5-6 and TRBJ2-3, with 10 bases matching TRBD2. Germline assignment: CDR1 SGHDT and CDR2 YYEEEE. Trimming cost V 4 bases and J 2 bases; bases outside gene matches: 7. The CDR3 has 16 amino acids. In nucleotides, the CDR3 is TGTGCCAGCAGCCGACGACTAGCGGGTAACACAGATACGCAGTATTTT. Its protein product is CASSRRLAGNTDTQYF.

V usage is TRBV7-9 and J usage is TRBJ2-7; 9 positions match TRBD1. CDR3 length equals 16 residues. V lost 5 bases to trimming and J lost 5 bases; unmatched junction nucleotides: 13. The germline V gene has CDR1 SEHNR and CDR2 FQNEAQ (reference sequence). CDR3 coding DNA: TGTGCCAGCAGCCCCCAACCCGGGACAGGGACCCACGAGCAGTACTTC. Translation: CASSPQPGTGTHEQYF. The full variable domain, with the rest looked up from reference TRBV7-9 and TRBJ2-7, is DTGVSQNPRHKITKRGQNVTFRCDPISEHNRLYWYRQTLGQGPEFLTYFQNEAQLEKSRLLSDRFSAERPKGSFSTLEIQRTEQGDSAMYLCASSPQPGTGTHEQYFGPGTRLTVT.

This clonotype was counted between two and nine times. The rearrangement joins TRBV12-3 or TRBV12-4 to TRBJ1-2; TRBD1 agrees at 7 bases. This CDR3 region has 12 residues. Losses at the gene ends were 5 bases for V and 7 bases for J; bases not matched to a gene: 4. CDR3 DNA sequence: TGTGCCAGCAGTACCGACAGGGTTGGCTACACCTTC. This codes for CASSTDRVGYTF.

This clonotype was seen a few times. CDR3 region: CASRTGDSVSYNEQFF. The CDR3 DNA follows: TGCGCCAGTCGGACAGGGGACTCCGTCTCCTACAATGAGCAGTTCTTC. The rearrangement joins TRBV5-1 to TRBJ2-1; TRBD1 matches at 9 bases. Germline V gene sequence: CDR1 SGHRS, CDR2 YFSETQ. The CDR3 loop spans 16 amino acids. V shed 8 bases and J 0 bases; nucleotides not matched to a gene: 9. Based on the CDR3 plus reference TRBV5-1 and TRBJ2-1, the full variable domain is KAGVTQTPRYLIKTRGQQVTLSCSPISGHRSVSWYQQTPGQGLQFLFEYFSETQRNKGNFPGRFSGRQFSNSRSEMNVSTLELGDSALYLCASRTGDSVSYNEQFFGPGTRLTVL.

This clonotype was detected only a few times. V and J are TRBV5-1 and TRBJ2-7; 10 bases line up with TRBD1. This CDR3 is 15 amino acids long. V lost 4 bases, J lost 7 bases, and 11 bases stayed unmatched. Germline values: CDR1 SGHRS, CDR2 YFSETQ. The CDR3 spells CASSPRDRGRGEQYF. In nucleotides, the CDR3 is TGCGCCAGCAGCCCGCGGGACAGGGGAAGGGGTGAGCAGTACTTC.

This clonotype was found a few times. The V call is TRBV5-1, the J call TRBJ2-4; 12 positions match TRBD1. The CDR3 extends over 17 amino acids. CDR1 and CDR2 from the germline V gene are SGHRS and YFSETQ. The junction had 11 bases not matched to a gene; V was cut back by 4 bases and J by 6 bases. CDR3 nucleotide sequence: TGCGCCAGCAGCCCGGGACAGGGGGCGCGGTCGGGAAACATTCAGTACTTC. This translates into CASSPGQGARSGNIQYF.

This clonotype was counted ten times or more. The V and J genes are TRBV29-1 and TRBJ2-5; possibly TRBD1 or TRBD2 for D (7 bases each). Germline V gives CDR1 SQVTM, CDR2 ANQGSEA. The V and J ends lost 6 bases and 7 bases respectively, with 18 bases between them. CDR3 length equals 13 residues. CDR3 protein: CSVHTGEGVTQYF. The CDR3 DNA sequence: TGCAGCGTCCACACAGGGGAGGGTGTGACCCAGTACTTC.

This sequence joins TRBV3-1 and TRBJ2-7, with TRBD1 matching 8 bases. Germline CDR1 reads LGHDT; CDR2 reads YNNKEL (reference sequence). CDR3 length equals 15 residues. With V trimmed by 0 bases and J by 4 bases, 5 bases remained unmatched. In DNA, the CDR3 is TGTGCCAGCAGCCAAGACCCGACAGGGGCGTACGAGCAGTACTTC. It is translated as CASSQDPTGAYEQYF.

J is TRBJ2-1 and V is TRBV6-5; 8 bases are a match to TRBD2. The V and J ends lost 6 bases and 10 bases, in that order; junction bases with no gene match: 5. The CDR3 has 12 amino acids. Germline CDR1 MNHEY, CDR2 SVGAGI. CDR3 bases: TGTGCCAGCAGGGGGACTAGATTAGAGCAGTTCTTC. Its protein is CASRGTRLEQFF.

In this sample, this clonotype turned up a few times. J is TRBJ1-5 and V is TRBV11-2; TRBD1 might be the D (5 bases). The CDR3 length is 15 residues. CDR1 is SGHAT and CDR2 is FQNNGV in the germline V gene. V lost 0 bases, J lost 5 bases, and 11 bases lay in between. CDR3 in amino acids: CASSLDAGSHQPQHF. The DNA of the CDR3 is TGTGCCAGCAGCTTAGATGCAGGGTCGCATCAGCCCCAGCATTTT.

The V and J genes are TRBV20-1 and TRBJ2-7, with D possibly being TRBD2 (7 bases). Deletions cut 5 bases from V and 6 bases from J, with 14 bases between. The CDR3 is 12 residues long. Germline V gene sequence: CDR1 DFQATT, CDR2 SNEGSKA (reference sequence). The CDR3 bases are TGCAGTGCTCATCATGCGGGGGCCGAGCAGTACTTC. Residues: CSAHHAGAEQYF.

This clonotype occurred a few times. The chain couples TRBV7-2 to TRBJ2-5; unclear D gene. The CDR3 length is 16 residues. The germline V gene has CDR1 SGHTA and CDR2 FQGNSA. V was clipped by 1 base and J by 1 base, with 13 bases between them. The CDR3 reads CASSLGVGLSQETQYF. CDR3 in DNA: TGTGCCAGCAGCTTAGGAGTTGGGTTATCCCAAGAGACCCAGTACTTC.

The table lists this clonotype with many counts. The chain has TRBV7-2 and TRBJ2-2; 7 bases align to TRBD1. The trim removed 0 bases at V and 1 base at J, leaving 2 bases unmatched. Per the germline V gene, CDR1 is SGHTA and CDR2 is FQGNSA. There are 16 residues in the CDR3. The CDR3 is CASSLAGTVNTGELFF. The CDR3 region has the DNA TGTGCCAGCAGCTTAGCCGGGACAGTGAACACCGGGGAGCTGTTTTTT.

A few counts support this clonotype. The chain recombines TRBV28 with TRBJ2-7; D may be TRBD2 (6 bases). Trimming shortened V by 5 bases and J by 3 bases, and 14 bases separated the two germline ends. Germline CDR1 and CDR2: MDHEN and SYDVKM. CDR3 length: 14 residues. In nucleotides, the CDR3 is TGTGCCAGCAGTCGGCGGGGAATATACTACGAGCAGTACTTC. Amino acid sequence: CASSRRGIYYEQYF. Supplemented by reference TRBV28 and TRBJ2-7, the full variable domain reads DVKVTQSSRYLVKRTGEKVFLECVQDMDHENMFWYRQDPGLGLRLIYFSYDVKMKEKGDIPEGYSVSREKKERFSLILESASTNQTSMYLCASSRRGIYYEQYFGPGTRLTVT.